One and the same sample provided the 9 T cell receptor beta chains below, sequenced in a study of T cells in localized non-small cell lung cancer. Using immunoSEQ multiplex PCR, the repertoire was profiled, and TCRdb retains in-frame clones only, with some absent. Of some 970 clones listed, 20% to 25% were seen once; the top ten hold more than 9.5%. Source: lung tumor tissue, taken before any cancer treatment. These receptors all come from a man aged 40-75 years with stage I squamous cell lung carcinoma.

This clone appeared a few times. The chain joins TRBV6-8 to TRBJ2-7; D gene unclear. Germline CDR1 is MNHGY and CDR2 is SAAAGT. Trimming pared 2 bases from V and 3 bases from J, leaving 5 bases between. CDR3 length: 12 amino acids. CDR3 sequence (DNA): TGTGCCAGCAGTTACCTACACTACGAGCAGTACTTC. Its protein is CASSYLHYEQYF.

This clone was seen a handful of times. V gene TRBV28 combines with J gene TRBJ2-1; D gene ambiguous. The CDR3 is 12 amino acids. CDR1 and CDR2 (germline): MDHEN, SYDVKM. The V and J ends lost 6 bases and 9 bases respectively, with 12 bases between them. The CDR3 is CASSQQPGEQFF. In DNA, the CDR3 is TGTGCCAGCAGCCAACAGCCAGGTGAGCAGTTCTTC.

This clone occurred a few times. The rearrangement links TRBV19 to TRBJ2-1, with 8 bases matching TRBD2. V shed 4 bases, J shed 7 bases, and the junction held 3 bases outside the gene matches. The CDR3 sequence is 13 residues long. CDR1 and CDR2 from the germline V gene are LNHDA and SQIVND (reference sequence). DNA of the CDR3: TGTGCCAGTAGTACCGAGCGGGGGAATGAGCAGTTCTTC. As protein: CASSTERGNEQFF.

This clone rates as medium-sized (0.01 to 0.1%). The chain is built from TRBV9 and TRBJ2-5; the match to TRBD1 covers 7 bases. The CDR3 runs 13 residues. Germline V lookup: CDR1 SGDLS, CDR2 YYNGEE. With V trimmed by 6 bases and J by 1 base, 3 bases remained unmatched. The CDR3 here is CASTGDSQETQYF. In DNA, the CDR3 is TGTGCCAGCACCGGGGACAGCCAAGAGACCCAGTACTTC.

The CDR3 here is CASSSPLGQFNEKLFF. CDR3 DNA sequence: TGTGCCAGCAGCTCCCCTTTGGGACAGTTTAATGAAAAACTGTTTTTT. The chain recombines TRBV11-3 with TRBJ1-4, with 7 bases identical to TRBD1. J gave up 4 bases and V 4 bases, and 9 bases lay outside the gene matches. This CDR3 is built from 16 residues. CDR1 SGHNT and CDR2 YENEEA come from the germline V gene.

The gene calls are TRBV28 and TRBJ1-2; possibly TRBD1 for D (6 bases). This CDR3 contains 15 residues. Trimming pared 6 bases from V and 0 bases from J, leaving 14 bases between. Germline CDR1 and CDR2: MDHEN and SYDVKM. The CDR3 loop is CASSPHRAPNYGYTF. For the CDR3, the DNA is TGTGCCAGCAGCCCCCACAGGGCCCCTAACTATGGCTACACCTTC.

This clone is termed medium-sized. V usage is TRBV11-3 and J usage is TRBJ2-7, with D perhaps matching TRBD1 (6 bases). CDR1 and CDR2 from the germline V gene are SGHNT and YENEEA. Between the trimmed V and J ends, which lost 5 bases and 5 bases, there was a span of 25 bases. The length of the CDR3 is 17 residues. CDR3 region: CASSPYSKPRGENEQYF. The DNA of the CDR3 is TGTGCCAGCAGCCCATACTCTAAGCCCAGGGGAGAGAACGAGCAGTACTTC.

This clone is categorized as medium-sized. This chain uses TRBV9 with TRBJ1-2, with D perhaps TRBD1 (6 bases). V lost 4 bases to trimming and J lost 4 bases, with 20 bases between them. This CDR3 spans 16 amino acids. Germline CDR1 is SGDLS and CDR2 is YYNGEE. The CDR3 bases are TGTGCCAGCAGCCCCCCCGTAGGGGGGAAGGCCTATGGCTACACCTTC. Its protein product is CASSPPVGGKAYGYTF.

This clone was counted a few times. This rearrangement joins TRBV6-8 to TRBJ1-2; D not certain. The V end was cut by 6 bases, the J end by 5 bases, with 13 bases between. The CDR3 totals 13 residues. The germline CDR1 and CDR2 sequences are MNHGY and SAAAGT. In nucleotides, the CDR3 is TGTGCCAGCAGCCGCTCAGCAGATTATGGCTACACCTTC. This gives the protein CASSRSADYGYTF.